The 27 T cell receptor beta chains presented below share a single source sample, sequenced in a study of cytomegalovirus exposure and HLA in healthy donors. 13 Jbeta primers and 60 Vbeta primers were used for the PCR. Some clones are missing from TCRdb's copy, which holds only in-frame ones; the method was immunoSEQ multiplex PCR. The data show about 180,000 clones, with 79% seen just once and 0.69% held by the top ten. The sequenced material came from PBMCs. These receptors were obtained from a woman aged 40 to 55 in good health and CMV-seronegative.

The chain uses TRBV19 and TRBJ2-3; TRBD1 is a possible D gene (6 bases). Deletions cut 5 bases from V and 0 bases from J, with 12 bases between. CDR1 and CDR2 from the germline V gene are LNHDA and SQIVND (reference sequence). The CDR3 has 15 amino acids. The CDR3 sequence: CASSPGHLSTDTQYF. The CDR3 coding sequence is TGTGCCAGTAGTCCGGGACACCTAAGCACAGATACGCAGTATTTT.

The rearrangement uses TRBV28 and TRBJ1-1; D ambiguous. The V gene lost 5 bases and the J gene lost 4 bases, with 20 bases spanning the gap. Germline V CDR1 and CDR2: MDHEN, SYDVKM. The CDR3 totals 16 residues. In DNA, the CDR3 is TGTGCCAGCAGTCCCCCGAGAGGGAGAGTTGGCACTGAAGCTTTCTTT. This codes for CASSPPRGRVGTEAFF.

This chain joins TRBV6-5 and TRBJ2-7; 8 positions match TRBD2. CDR1 MNHEY and CDR2 SVGAGI come from the germline V gene. The length of the CDR3 is 15 residues. V was clipped by 0 bases and J by 1 base; unmatched bases: 2. The CDR3 here is CASSYSPSGSYEQYF. CDR3 bases: TGTGCCAGCAGTTACTCTCCTAGCGGGTCCTACGAGCAGTACTTC.

The chain recombines TRBV28 with TRBJ2-7; 7 bases are a match to TRBD2. Trimming at V came to 6 bases and at J to 1 base, leaving 18 bases not matched to a gene. This CDR3 is 18 amino acids long. Germline values: CDR1 MDHEN, CDR2 SYDVKM. In DNA, the CDR3 is TGTGCCAGCAGCCCACCCTTGGGGGGGGACCTCTGGTCCTACGAGCAGTACTTC. Translating it yields CASSPPLGGDLWSYEQYF.

The chain employs TRBV7-9 and TRBJ2-3, with D uncertain. This CDR3 comprises 12 residues. Germline values: CDR1 SEHNR, CDR2 FQNEAQ (reference sequence). V lost 1 base, J lost 7 bases, and 6 bases lay in between. CDR3 in amino acids: CASSLGLHTQYF. The CDR3 DNA reads TGTGCCAGCAGCTTAGGACTGCATACGCAGTATTTT. Using reference TRBV7-9 and TRBJ2-3 for the parts outside the CDR3, the full variable domain is DTGVSQNPRHKITKRGQNVTFRCDPISEHNRLYWYRQTLGQGPEFLTYFQNEAQLEKSRLLSDRFSAERPKGSFSTLEIQRTEQGDSAMYLCASSLGLHTQYFGPGTRLTVL.

This chain uses TRBV18 with TRBJ1-4; D is undetermined. Deletions cut 3 bases from V and 8 bases from J, with 7 bases between. This CDR3 comprises 12 residues. CDR1 and CDR2 from the germline V gene are KGHSH and LQKENI. CDR3 in amino acids: CASSPSLEKLFF. The DNA of the CDR3 is TGTGCCAGCTCACCGAGCTTGGAAAAACTGTTTTTT.

J is TRBJ1-2 and V is TRBV29-1, with D possibly being TRBD1 (6 bases). The V gene's germline CDR1 is SQVTM and CDR2 ANQGSEA. Trimming took off 6 bases at V and 0 bases at J, with 11 bases between the two ends. The CDR3 is 13 residues long. CDR3 loop: CSVRDIPNYGYTF. DNA for the CDR3: TGCAGCGTCCGGGACATACCTAACTATGGCTACACCTTC.

The chain has TRBV5-1 and TRBJ2-7; 12 nucleotides agree with TRBD1. J lost 5 bases, V lost 3 bases, and 9 bases had no gene match. The CDR3 has 16 amino acids. Germline loops: CDR1 SGHRS, CDR2 YFSETQ. CDR3 bases: TGCGCCAGCAGCTCTGGAGGTGGGACAGGGGGCCACGAGCAGTACTTC. Its protein is CASSSGGGTGGHEQYF.

The chain joins TRBV7-2 to TRBJ2-3; D is possibly TRBD2 (6 bases). The CDR3 has 13 residues. Germline assignment: CDR1 SGHTA and CDR2 FQGNSA. Deletions cut 5 bases from V and 5 bases from J, with 11 bases between. The chain's CDR3 is CASSTQAGDTQYF. The CDR3 region has the DNA TGTGCCAGCAGCACCCAAGCGGGAGATACGCAGTATTTT.

This chain joins TRBV5-1 and TRBJ2-5; maybe TRBD2 (5 bases). The length of the CDR3 is 11 residues. Germline V gene lookup returns CDR1 SGHRS and CDR2 YFSETQ. V gave up 4 bases and J gave up 7 bases, with 8 bases separating them. CDR3 DNA: TGCGCCAGCAGCCCCGGAGGGACCCAGTACTTC. Protein product: CASSPGGTQYF.

This clone was counted a single time. The chain uses TRBV2 and TRBJ2-7, with 8 bases matching TRBD1. Per germline, CDR1 SNHLY and CDR2 FYNNEI. V trimming: 6 bases; J trimming: 1 base; junction bases outside the gene matches: 11. This CDR3 spans 16 amino acids. The CDR3 is CASSDDRGPGSYEQYF. As DNA, the CDR3 is TGTGCCAGCAGCGACGACAGGGGCCCTGGTTCCTACGAGCAGTACTTC. The complete variable domain, with remaining parts taken from reference TRBV2 and TRBJ2-7, reads EPEVTQTPSHQVTQMGQEVILRCVPISNHLYFYWYRQILGQKVEFLVSFYNNEISEKSEIFDDQFSVERPDGSNFTLKIRSTKLEDSAMYFCASSDDRGPGSYEQYFGPGTRLTVT.

CDR3 region: CASSSGSNQPQHF. CDR3 coding DNA: TGTGCCAGCAGTTCTGGCAGCAATCAGCCCCAGCATTTT. The chain carries TRBV25-1 and TRBJ1-5; no reliable D call. The ends were cut back, 5 bases at V and 1 base at J, with 6 bases in the middle. Germline CDR1 and CDR2: MGHDK and SYGVNS. The CDR3 sequence is 13 residues long.

V and J are TRBV7-9 and TRBJ1-2, with D uncertain. The CDR3 contains 14 residues. V lost 0 bases and J 8 bases, leaving 13 bases between the germline ends. Looked up from germline, CDR1 is SEHNR and CDR2 is FQNEAQ (reference sequence). CDR3 loop: CASSLARGVGGYTF. CDR3 sequence (DNA): TGTGCCAGCAGCTTAGCCCGGGGAGTGGGGGGCTACACCTTC.

V gene TRBV18 combines with J gene TRBJ2-7; TRBD1 matches 7 bases. Germline CDR1 and CDR2: KGHSH and LQKENI. The CDR3 contains 16 residues. V was pared by 5 bases and J by 6 bases, with 16 bases of the junction left unmatched. The CDR3 coding sequence is TGTGCCAGCTCAACAAGGGACAGTCTAGCTGAGGCCGAGCAGTACTTC. This gives the protein CASSTRDSLAEAEQYF.

The chain is built from TRBV10-3 and TRBJ1-2, with D perhaps TRBD1 (6 bases). Looked up from germline, CDR1 is ENHRY and CDR2 is SYGVKD. CDR3 length equals 15 residues. Trimming removed 0 bases at V and 4 bases at J, with 12 bases between. The CDR3 here is CAISESGGALYGYTF. For the CDR3, the DNA is TGTGCCATCAGTGAGTCGGGGGGGGCTCTCTATGGCTACACCTTC.

This chain connects TRBV29-1 to TRBJ2-7; 8 bases line up with TRBD2. CDR3 size: 15 residues. Looked up from germline, CDR1 is SQVTM and CDR2 is ANQGSEA. V was pared by 4 bases and J by 1 base, with 9 bases of the junction left unmatched. CDR3 amino acids: CSVGTPGLVSYEQYF. DNA of the CDR3: TGCAGCGTTGGGACACCGGGACTAGTTTCCTACGAGCAGTACTTC.

This clone showed up just a few times. CDR3 nucleotide sequence: TGTGCCAGCAGCTTAGCGGCTAGCTGGGGAAACAATGAGCAGTTCTTC. Its translation is CASSLAASWGNNEQFF. The J gene is TRBJ2-1, the V gene TRBV7-6; the D gene is possibly TRBD2 (5 bases). V was trimmed by 0 bases and J by 5 bases, leaving 14 bases between them. CDR1 and CDR2 from the germline V gene are SGHVS and FNYEAQ. The CDR3 has 16 residues.

This rearrangement joins TRBV7-2 to TRBJ2-3; D is possibly TRBD1 (5 bases). Germline V lookup: CDR1 SGHTA, CDR2 FQGNSA. CDR3 length: 14 amino acids. V was cut by 5 bases and J by 4 bases, with 13 bases left in between. Here the CDR3 reads CASSHQLGPDTQYF. The CDR3 DNA is TGTGCCAGCAGCCATCAGCTGGGGCCAGATACGCAGTATTTT. The full variable domain, completed using reference TRBV7-2 and TRBJ2-3, is GAGVSQSPSNKVTEKGKDVELRCDPISGHTALYWYRQSLGQGLEFLIYFQGNSAPDKSGLPSDRFSAERTGGSVSTLTIQRTQQEDSAVYLCASSHQLGPDTQYFGPGTRLTVL.

The gene calls are TRBV30 and TRBJ1-2, with D maybe TRBD1 (6 bases). Trimming pared 1 base from V and 8 bases from J, leaving 11 bases between. This CDR3 is built from 12 residues. CDR1 and CDR2 from the germline V gene are GTSNPN and SVGIG (reference sequence). The CDR3 bases are TGTGCCTGGAGTGCCACAGGGAAAGGCTACACCTTC. It specifies CAWSATGKGYTF.

V is TRBV15 and J is TRBJ1-1; TRBD1 matches at 7 bases. Germline values: CDR1 LNHNV, CDR2 YYDKDF (reference sequence). The CDR3 spans 15 residues. V was clipped by 3 bases and J by 1 base; unmatched bases: 5. CDR3 residues: CATSSPDRANTEAFF. CDR3 sequence (DNA): TGTGCCACCAGCAGTCCCGACAGGGCGAACACTGAAGCTTTCTTT.

This rearrangement joins TRBV18 to TRBJ2-7, with 7 bases that match TRBD2. The J segment lost 6 bases and the V segment lost 3 bases, leaving 2 bases of the junction unmatched. Germline V gene lookup returns CDR1 KGHSH and CDR2 LQKENI. The CDR3 is made up of 12 amino acids. The CDR3 sequence: CASSPTGGEQYF. DNA of the CDR3: TGTGCCAGCTCACCTACGGGGGGCGAGCAGTACTTC.

This chain links TRBV11-2 with TRBJ2-3; 7 bases align to TRBD2. J was trimmed by 6 bases and V by 5 bases; bases with no gene match: 11. Germline lookup yields CDR1 SGHAT and CDR2 FQNNGV. The CDR3 has 15 residues. Written as DNA, the CDR3 is TGTGCCAGCAGCGCAACTAGCGCTGGGGTGGATACGCAGTATTTT. It is translated as CASSATSAGVDTQYF.

The rearrangement uses TRBV6-5 and TRBJ1-1; TRBD1 agrees at 9 bases. V dropped 6 bases and J dropped 5; count of bases not matched to a gene: 10. Germline CDR1 and CDR2: MNHEY and SVGAGI. The CDR3 covers 15 residues. The CDR3 protein is CASSVLGQGGTEAFF. Here the CDR3 DNA reads TGTGCCAGCAGCGTTCTGGGACAGGGCGGGACTGAAGCTTTCTTT.

This clone has just a few counts. V is TRBV5-6 and J is TRBJ1-2; D is unclear. Germline CDR1 is SGHDT and CDR2 is YYEEEE. With 4 bases removed from V and 4 bases from J, the gap between germline ends came to 14 bases. The CDR3 is made up of 14 amino acids. CDR3 sequence reads: CASSPYRVAYGYTF. The CDR3 DNA reads as TGTGCCAGCAGCCCTTACCGGGTCGCCTATGGCTACACCTTC.

This clone was recorded a few times. The chain recombines TRBV7-9 with TRBJ2-3; tentatively, D is TRBD2 (6 bases). This CDR3 has 13 residues. Germline assignment: CDR1 SEHNR and CDR2 FQNEAQ (reference sequence). Trimming removed 4 bases from V and 7 bases from J, with 12 bases in between. CDR3 coding DNA: TGTGCCAGCAGCTCTGTGGAGGGACATACGCAGTATTTT. As protein: CASSSVEGHTQYF.

This chain uses TRBV9 with TRBJ1-1, with TRBD1 as a possible D gene (6 bases). The ends were cut back, 0 bases at V and 2 bases at J, with 8 bases in the middle. The CDR3 loop spans 14 amino acids. CDR1 is SGDLS and CDR2 is YYNGEE in the germline V gene. CDR3 protein: CASSVEGGNTEAFF. The CDR3 nucleotides are TGTGCCAGCAGCGTAGAAGGGGGTAACACTGAAGCTTTCTTT.

J is TRBJ2-3 and V is TRBV29-1; 9 bases are a match to TRBD2. CDR1 is SQVTM and CDR2 is ANQGSEA in the germline V gene. The CDR3 is 15 amino acids. V dropped 3 bases and J dropped 2; count of bases not matched to a gene: 6. CDR3 DNA sequence: TGCAGCGTTGAGGGGCCTAGCGGGGTCACAGATACGCAGTATTTT. Translated: CSVEGPSGVTDTQYF.